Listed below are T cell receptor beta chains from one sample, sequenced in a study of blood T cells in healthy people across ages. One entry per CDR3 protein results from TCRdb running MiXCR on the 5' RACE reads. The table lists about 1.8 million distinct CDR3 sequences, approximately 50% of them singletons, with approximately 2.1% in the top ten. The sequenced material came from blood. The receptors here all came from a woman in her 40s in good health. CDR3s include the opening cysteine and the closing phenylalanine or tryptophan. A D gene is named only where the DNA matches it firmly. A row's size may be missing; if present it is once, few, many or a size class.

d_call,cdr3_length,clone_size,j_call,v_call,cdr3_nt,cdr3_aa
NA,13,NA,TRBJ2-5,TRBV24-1,TGTGCCACCAGGCCTCGGACTGGAGAGACCCAGTACTTC,CATRPRTGETQYF
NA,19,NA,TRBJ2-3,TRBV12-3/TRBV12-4,TGTGCCAGCAGCTCTTCGACGGGTGTGCCGGACCATTATACAGATACGCAGTATTTT,CASSSSTGVPDHYTDTQYF
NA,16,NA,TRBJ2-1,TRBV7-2,TGTGCCAGCAGCTTAGCGGGGGTTTTAGGGGGGAATGAGCAGTTCTTC,CASSLAGVLGGNEQFF
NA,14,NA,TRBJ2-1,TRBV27,TGTGCCAGCCCGGGGGGCTTAGGGAGGAATGAGCAGTTCTTC,CASPGGLGRNEQFF
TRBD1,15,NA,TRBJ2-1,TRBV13,TGTGCCAGCAGCCGAGGGACAGGGGTCTACAATGAGCAGTTCTTC,CASSRGTGVYNEQFF
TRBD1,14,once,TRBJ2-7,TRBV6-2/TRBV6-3,TGTGCCAGCAGGGACAGGCTCCAGTCCTACGAGCAGTACTTC,CASRDRLQSYEQYF
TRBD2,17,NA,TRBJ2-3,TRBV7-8,TGTGCCAGCAGCTTTCGCGGGGGGGCGATCGGCACAGATACGCAGTATTTT,CASSFRGGAIGTDTQYF
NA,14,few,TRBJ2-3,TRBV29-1,TGCAGCGGGGGGTCGGAGACGAGCACAGATACGCAGTATTTT,CSGGSETSTDTQYF
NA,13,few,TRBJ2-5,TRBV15,TGTGCCACCAGCAGAGGTGGGCACGAGACCCAGTACTTC,CATSRGGHETQYF
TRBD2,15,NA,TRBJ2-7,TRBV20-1,TGCAGTGCTAGAGCAGCGGGGACTAGCCCAGGCGAGCAGTACTTC,CSARAAGTSPGEQYF
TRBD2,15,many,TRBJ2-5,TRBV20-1,TGCAGTGCCTATACCGGACTAGGGGTCCAAGAGACCCAGTACTTC,CSAYTGLGVQETQYF
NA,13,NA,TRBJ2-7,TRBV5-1,TGCGCCAGCAGGACTACGGAGGGCTACGAGCAGTACTTC,CASRTTEGYEQYF
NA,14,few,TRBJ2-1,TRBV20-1,TGCAGTGCTAGAGAGGCGGGGGCGCGGGGAGAGCAGTTCTTC,CSAREAGARGEQFF
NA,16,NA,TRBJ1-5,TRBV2,TGTGCCAGCAGTGAAGGGGGCAGGAGGGCGGATCAGCCCCAGCATTTT,CASSEGGRRADQPQHF
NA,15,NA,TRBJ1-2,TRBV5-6,TGTGCCAGCAGCTTGGGCCGCTTCAGCTCCTATGGCTACACCTTC,CASSLGRFSSYGYTF
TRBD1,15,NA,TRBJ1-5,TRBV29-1,TGCAGCGTTGGGGGGACAGGGGAGAACAATCAGCCCCAGCATTTT,CSVGGTGENNQPQHF
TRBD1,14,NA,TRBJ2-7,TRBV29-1,TGCAGCGTCTCACCGACAGGGGACGACTACGAGCAGTACTTC,CSVSPTGDDYEQYF
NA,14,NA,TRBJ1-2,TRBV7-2,TGTGCCAGCAGCCCTAGCCCGGTCTCTTATGGCTACACCTTC,CASSPSPVSYGYTF
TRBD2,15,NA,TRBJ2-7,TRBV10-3,TGTGCCATCAGCCTCGGACTAGCGGGGGCCTACGAGCAGTACTTC,CAISLGLAGAYEQYF
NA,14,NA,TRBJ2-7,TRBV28,TGTGCCAGCACCCTCGCCTTGAACGGGAACGAGCAGTACTTC,CASTLALNGNEQYF
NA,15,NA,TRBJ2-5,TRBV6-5,TGTGCCAGCAGTTACTCGGGTACGGGGACAGAGACCCAGTACTTC,CASSYSGTGTETQYF
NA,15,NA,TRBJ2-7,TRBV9,TGTGCCAGCAGCCTAGACCTAGCGCGTGGGGGCGAGCAGTACTTC,CASSLDLARGGEQYF
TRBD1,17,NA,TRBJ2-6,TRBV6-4,TGTGCCAGCAGTGAGCAGGGGGCGATGTCTGGGGCCAACGTCCTGACTTTC,CASSEQGAMSGANVLTF
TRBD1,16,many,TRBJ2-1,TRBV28,TGTGCCACCGAGGGACAGGAGCACAGCTCCTACAATGAGCAGTTCTTC,CATEGQEHSSYNEQFF
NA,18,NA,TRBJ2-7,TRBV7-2,TGTGCCAGCAGCTTACCCTTGTCGGGGGCCGCCCTGATTTACGAGCAGTACTTC,CASSLPLSGAALIYEQYF
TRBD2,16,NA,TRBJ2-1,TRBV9,TGTGCCAGCAGCGTAGTTACCGGGGGGGCCTACAATGAGCAGTTCTTC,CASSVVTGGAYNEQFF
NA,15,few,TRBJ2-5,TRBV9,TGTGCCAGCAGCGTAGGAAACCAAATTCAAGAGACCCAGTACTTC,CASSVGNQIQETQYF
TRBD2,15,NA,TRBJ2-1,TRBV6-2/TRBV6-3,TGTGCCAGCACACTAGCGGGGGGGGTCAAATATGAGCAGTTCTTC,CASTLAGGVKYEQFF
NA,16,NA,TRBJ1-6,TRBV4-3,TGCGCCAGCAGCCAAGATCGGAGGGCCAATAATTCACCCCTCCACTTT,CASSQDRRANNSPLHF
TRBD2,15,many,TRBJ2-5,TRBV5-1,TGCGCCAGCAGCTTGGCGACTAGCGGGGGAGAGACCCAGTACTTC,CASSLATSGGETQYF
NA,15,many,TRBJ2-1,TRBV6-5,TGTGCCAGCAGTTACGATCGGGGGCCATACAATGAGCAGTTCTTC,CASSYDRGPYNEQFF
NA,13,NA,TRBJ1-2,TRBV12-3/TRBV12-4,TGTGCCAGCAGTTCCGGGGTTACGGGCGGCTACACCTTC,CASSSGVTGGYTF
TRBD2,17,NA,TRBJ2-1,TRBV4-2,TGTGCCAGCAGCCAAGATCCCGGGACTAGCGGGGCCAATGAGCAGTTCTTC,CASSQDPGTSGANEQFF
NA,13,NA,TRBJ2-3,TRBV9,TGTGCCAGCAGCGGCCGGATGGGAGAGACGCAGTATTTT,CASSGRMGETQYF
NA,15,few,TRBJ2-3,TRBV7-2,TGTGCCAGCAGCTTCACCGGGGGGCCCACAGATACGCAGTATTTT,CASSFTGGPTDTQYF
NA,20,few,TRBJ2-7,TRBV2,TGTGCCAGCAGTGATAAGGCGGGGTCCTTGGACCACCCACCACCATACGAGCAGTACTTC,CASSDKAGSLDHPPPYEQYF
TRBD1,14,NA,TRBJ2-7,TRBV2,TGTGCCAGCAGGAAGGACAGGGGGTCGGGCGAGCAGTACTTC,CASRKDRGSGEQYF
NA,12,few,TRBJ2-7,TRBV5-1,TGCGCCAGCAGCGTGGACCTCTACGAGCAGTACTTC,CASSVDLYEQYF
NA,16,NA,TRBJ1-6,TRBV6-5,TGTGCCAGCAGTTACTCAACTGGACGCCGGGGTTCACCCCTCCACTTT,CASSYSTGRRGSPLHF
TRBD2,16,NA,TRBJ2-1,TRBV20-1,TGCAGTGCTAGATCCGGGACTAGCGGGGCAGTCAATGAGCAGTTCTTC,CSARSGTSGAVNEQFF
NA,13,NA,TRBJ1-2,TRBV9,TGTGCCAGCAGCGGAGGAGACTTATATGGCTACACCTTC,CASSGGDLYGYTF
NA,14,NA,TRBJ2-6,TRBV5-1,TGCGCCAGCAGCTTTGGCCCTGGGGCCAACGTCCTGACTTTC,CASSFGPGANVLTF
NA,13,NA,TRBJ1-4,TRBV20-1,TGCAGTGCTAGGGGGTCTGGGCTTGAAAAACTGTTTTTT,CSARGSGLEKLFF
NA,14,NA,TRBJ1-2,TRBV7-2,TGTGCCAGCAGCTTAGGTTACAGACTAAGTGGCTACACCTTC,CASSLGYRLSGYTF
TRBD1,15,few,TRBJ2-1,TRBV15,TGTGCCACCAGGAACGACAGGGGGGCCTACAATGAGCAGTTCTTC,CATRNDRGAYNEQFF
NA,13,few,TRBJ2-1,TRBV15,TGTGCCACCAGCATCATTAAAGGGTTTGAGCAGTTCTTC,CATSIIKGFEQFF
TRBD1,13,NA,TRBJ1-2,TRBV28,TGTGCCAGCAGAACAGGGGGCTGGTATGGCTACACCTTC,CASRTGGWYGYTF
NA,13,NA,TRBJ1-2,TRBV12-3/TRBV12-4,TGTGCCAGCAGTTTAGTCAATCAGGGTGGCTACACCTTC,CASSLVNQGGYTF
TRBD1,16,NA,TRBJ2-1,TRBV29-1,TGCAGCGTTGAAGACAGGACAGGGGGAAACTACAATGAGCAGTTCTTC,CSVEDRTGGNYNEQFF
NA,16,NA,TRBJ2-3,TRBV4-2,TGTGCCAGCAGCCAAGATCAGGATCTAGCTCCAGATACGCAGTATTTT,CASSQDQDLAPDTQYF
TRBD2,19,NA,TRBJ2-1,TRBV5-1,TGCGCCAGCAGCCCCATCCCGGGGAGCGGGGGCGTACCCGACAATGAGCAGTTCTTC,CASSPIPGSGGVPDNEQFF
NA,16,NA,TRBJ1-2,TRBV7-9,TGTGCCAGCAGCTTATTTGCGGGACCGATTAACTATGGCTACACCTTC,CASSLFAGPINYGYTF
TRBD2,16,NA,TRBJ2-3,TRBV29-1,TGCAGCGTTGGAGGGACTAGCGGGGGGCTCCGTGATACGCAGTATTTT,CSVGGTSGGLRDTQYF
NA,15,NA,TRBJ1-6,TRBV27,TGTGCCAGCAGGGAGGTGGGGGGAAATAATTCACCCCTCCACTTT,CASREVGGNNSPLHF
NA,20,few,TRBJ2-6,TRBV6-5,TGTGCCAGCAGTTACGCACCCCCAACTCCGGACGTTATTGGGGCCAACGTCCTGACTTTC,CASSYAPPTPDVIGANVLTF
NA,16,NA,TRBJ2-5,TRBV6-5,TGTGCCAGCAGTCTAACCCCTCAGGGTACCTGGGAGACCCAGTACTTC,CASSLTPQGTWETQYF
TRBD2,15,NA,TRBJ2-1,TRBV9,TGTGCCAGCAGCGTGTACGGGGGGGGTAAGAATGAGCAGTTCTTC,CASSVYGGGKNEQFF
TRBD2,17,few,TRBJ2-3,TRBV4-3,TGCGCCAGCAGCCAAGATCGAATCGGGGGGGCCCCCGATACGCAGTATTTT,CASSQDRIGGAPDTQYF
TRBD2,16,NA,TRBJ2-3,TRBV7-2,TGTGCCAGCAGCACTCAGCGGGGGGGTAGCACAGATACGCAGTATTTT,CASSTQRGGSTDTQYF
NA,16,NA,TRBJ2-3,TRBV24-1,TGTGCCACCAGTGACCCCCGCCCAGGGGGCACAGATACGCAGTATTTT,CATSDPRPGGTDTQYF